The present TCR beta chain was sequenced within a study of T cell responses to AZD1222 COVID-19 vaccine (dated by TCRdb to the early 2020s). A note on the overall study: AZD1222 recipients whose second dose came at about 4 weeks and those whose second dose came at about 12 weeks were combined into one group, since spike-specific TCR depth and breadth did not differ between the two schedules. Trial participants were enrolled by age into 18-55, 56-69 and 70-plus year subgroups, with around 150, 28 and 57 TCR-sequenced participants respectively. TCR sequencing covered some 250 trial participants: 200 to 210 given two doses of AZD1222 and 26 given two doses of MenACWY control vaccine. What the research found in general, with its limitations: No day 14 peak-response samples were available, so repertoires were characterized only after the peak T cell response. Participants were mostly white British and included more females than males, and it was suggested by the authors that clonal diversity may have been underestimated. In the small 56-69-year group, the increase in depth fell short of significance, most likely because of low power. Only 5 to 7 AZD1222 recipients were SARS-CoV-2 seropositive at baseline, limiting conclusions about previously exposed vaccinees. Epitopes outside the regions mutated in the B.1.351 and B.1.1.7 variants were reportedly recognized by nearly half of the unique spike-specific TCRs. A significant rise in spike-specific TCR breadth and depth was observed after two AZD1222 doses relative to day 0 and relative to MenACWY recipients. CD4 TCRs associated with the vaccine covered the entire spike protein, and the dominant responses were in regions 160-218 and 743-854.

The CDR3 regions of human TCRbeta chains were analyzed by immunosequencing. Regarding the original processing steps: TCRs in the repertoires were compared against a reference library of SARS-CoV-2-specific TCRs that had been generated with the MIRA antigen-specificity platform. Breadth was defined as the fraction of unique TCRs that were SARS-CoV-2-associated. Depth was defined as the fraction of total T cells that were SARS-CoV-2-associated. Using the MIRA data, every spike-specific TCR was mapped to the spike region that the TCR reacted to and assigned to either a CD4 or a CD8 class. Log10-transformed breadth and depth values were compared by one-way ANOVA with Sidak's multiple comparisons tests. TCRdb mirrors the immuneACCESS table, restricted to in-frame sequences. Some clones are absent from its copies; in checked studies, under half trace to an unresolved V gene, and the reason for the others is unknown. V and J calls and clone size are copied from that table; D and trimming were computed from the DNA. The sample has 75,000 to 90,000 clones on record, 86% of them singletons. The top ten hold over 8% of the sample.

Reading from cysteine to phenylalanine, the CDR3 counts 16 amino acids. Solely the CDR3 DNA is kept, with 48 bases framed from the first base. At the junction V is shortened by 3 bases and J by 10 bases, with 23 bases in between. According to the germline V gene, CDR1 reads SGHRS and CDR2 reads YFSETQ. The time point label, read with the paper, signifies: baseline before first vaccination. Samples from vaccinated people were obtained from the UK trials COV001 and COV002, which included a single-blind randomized controlled phase 2/3 trial of AZD1222 (ChAdOx1 nCoV-19) in healthy adults. For TCRbeta chain sequencing, PBMC samples from trial participants were taken at day 0 and at day 28 after the second dose. On this clone itself: Its cognate antigen has yet to be identified. No qualities accompany the bases; no much larger clone lies one base away.

The receptor comes from an adult in good health. Recombination connected TRBV5-1 to TRBJ2-1, with a weak D call of TRBD2 (6 bases match). The sequencing here drew on peripheral blood, taken on day 0 of AZD1222 vaccination. The CDR3 region: CASSYPRGSQGEEQFF. The DNA sequence is given as TGCGCCAGCAGCTACCCCCGGGGGTCACAAGGCGAGGAGCAGTTCTTC. Here the CDR3 is joined to the reference TRBV5-1 and TRBJ2-1 genes, and the full variable domain is: KAGVTQTPRYLIKTRGQQVTLSCSPISGHRSVSWYQQTPGQGLQFLFEYFSETQRNKGNFPGRFSGRQFSNSRSEMNVSTLELGDSALYLCASSYPRGSQGEEQFFGPGTRLTVL.